The 28 T cell receptor beta chains presented below share a single source sample, sequenced in a study of blood T cells in healthy people across ages. Primed by a sample-barcoded 5' primer and a J-beta primer mix, a second PCR proceeded for about 6 to 12 cycles. TCRdb reanalysed the 5' RACE reads using MiXCR and keeps one entry per CDR3 protein. The repertoire holds roughly 1,800,000 distinct CDR3 sequences, with around half as singletons. Sequencing used blood. These receptors all come from a middle-aged woman in good health.

V gene TRBV28 combines with J gene TRBJ2-7, with D perhaps given as TRBD1 or TRBD2 (6 bases each). The J call may not be correct, given that the DNA end is closer to TRBJ2-5. CDR1 and CDR2 (germline): MDHEN, SYDVKM. CDR3 length equals 16 residues. The CDR3 DNA is TGTGCCAGCAGCTCCCAGGGGTACGCCGGGAGAGAGACCCAGTACTTC. Protein: CASSSQGYAGRETQYF.

This clonotype has just a few counts. The chain is built from TRBV12-3 or TRBV12-4 and TRBJ1-6; D is undetermined. The V end lost 1 base, the J end lost 8 bases, and 9 bases lay between the germline ends. This CDR3 has 14 amino acids. CDR3 in amino acids: CASSLEGTHSPLHF. CDR3 bases: TGTGCCAGCAGTTTAGAGGGAACCCATTCACCCCTCCACTTT.

V gene TRBV20-1 combines with J gene TRBJ2-1; D unresolved. The germline CDR1 and CDR2 sequences are DFQATT and SNEGSKA (reference sequence). This CDR3 has 16 amino acids. Trimming took 1 base from V and 0 from J, leaving 13 bases between them. CDR3: CSARAVRSRSYNEQFF. The CDR3 DNA sequence: TGCAGTGCTAGAGCGGTCAGGTCCCGCTCCTACAATGAGCAGTTCTTC.

V usage is TRBV13 and J usage is TRBJ2-1, with a possible D match to TRBD2 (6 bases). Germline CDR1 PRHDT, CDR2 FYEKMQ (reference sequence). The CDR3 contains 15 residues. V was trimmed by 4 bases and J by 7 bases, leaving 17 bases between them. The CDR3 DNA is TGTGCCAGCAGCTCACCTAGCGATAGGATGAATGAGCAGTTCTTC. As protein: CASSSPSDRMNEQFF.

This clonotype appeared a few times. The chain employs TRBV4-1 and TRBJ2-5; TRBD1 matches 9 bases. V lost 3 bases to trimming and J lost 4 bases; unmatched junction nucleotides: 6. The V gene's germline CDR1 is MGHRA and CDR2 YSYEKL. The CDR3 is 15 residues long. CDR3 region: CASSHEQGATETQYF. In DNA form, the CDR3 reads TGCGCCAGCAGCCATGAACAGGGGGCTACAGAGACCCAGTACTTC.

This clonotype was found once. The J gene is TRBJ2-7, the V gene TRBV7-9; tentatively, D is TRBD1 or TRBD2 (5 bases each). This CDR3 is 14 amino acids long. V was pared by 11 bases and J by 3 bases, with 20 bases between. The germline V gene has CDR1 SEHNR and CDR2 FQNEAQ (reference sequence). The CDR3 bases are TGTGCCGAACCGCCGGGACCGCACATCTACGAGCAGTACTTC. Its protein is CAEPPGPHIYEQYF.

The chain joins TRBV5-1 to TRBJ1-2; 10 bases agree with TRBD1. V was clipped by 4 bases and J by 8 bases; unmatched bases: 11. The length of the CDR3 is 15 residues. The germline V gene encodes CDR1 SGHRS and CDR2 YFSETQ. The CDR3 region is CASSHGGTGDKGYTF. Written as DNA, the CDR3 is TGCGCCAGCAGCCATGGGGGGACAGGGGATAAAGGCTACACCTTC.

With respect to this clonotype: One junction end does not reproduce the germline sequence, and a read error may be involved. V usage is TRBV7-7 and J usage is TRBJ2-1; 7 nucleotides line up with TRBD1. This CDR3 is built from 14 residues. CDR1 and CDR2 from the germline V gene are SSHAT and FNYEAQ (reference sequence). CDR3: CASSSTGVGDEQFF. CDR3 sequence (DNA): TGTGCTAGCAGCTCAACAGGGGTTGGGGATGAGCAGTTCTTC.

This clonotype was detected only a few times. V usage is TRBV4-2 and J usage is TRBJ2-6; a possible D gene is TRBD2 (6 bases). The CDR3 has 16 residues. V lost 3 bases and J lost 10, with 19 bases in between. Germline CDR1 is LGHNA and CDR2 is YNFKEQ. CDR3 DNA: TGTGCCAGCAGCCAGGGCGGGACGGGCCTTCCGAACGTCCTGACTTTC. Translating it yields CASSQGGTGLPNVLTF.

The chain uses TRBV5-6 and TRBJ2-7; D unclear. The V end lost 3 bases, the J end lost 4 bases, and 11 bases lay between the germline ends. The germline V gene has CDR1 SGHDT and CDR2 YYEEEE. The CDR3 totals 13 residues. This CDR3 reads CASSWGSEYEQYF. The CDR3 DNA is TGTGCCAGCAGCTGGGGTTCTGAATACGAGCAGTACTTC.

In its sample, this clonotype was seen a few times. V usage is TRBV7-2 and J usage is TRBJ2-1, with no clear D. V lost 1 base and J 7 bases, leaving 8 bases between the germline ends. CDR3 length equals 13 residues. Looked up from germline, CDR1 is SGHTA and CDR2 is FQGNSA. The CDR3 reads CASSLVPGNEQFF. In nucleotides, the CDR3 is TGTGCCAGCAGCTTAGTTCCCGGAAATGAGCAGTTCTTC.

Comments on this clonotype: The germline gene is not matched at one end of the junction; a read error may be the cause. The CDR3 protein is CASSVSGNGHTF. The CDR3 DNA sequence: TGTGCCAGCAGCGTATCAGGGAATGGCCACACCTTC. V and J are TRBV9 and TRBJ1-2; D may be TRBD1 (5 bases). From germline, CDR1 is SGDLS and CDR2 YYNGEE. The length of the CDR3 is 12 residues.

V and J are TRBV6-6 and TRBJ2-1, with 9 bases that match TRBD2. Germline V gene data show CDR1 as MNHNY and CDR2 as SVGAGI (reference sequence). The CDR3 is made up of 15 amino acids. J was trimmed by 9 bases and V by 7 bases; bases with no gene match: 13. In DNA, the CDR3 is TGTGCCAGCACCATAGCGGGGGTCACTGGGTCTGAGCAGTTCTTC. The encoded protein is CASTIAGVTGSEQFF.

This clonotype was recorded many times. The rearrangement uses TRBV6-2 or TRBV6-3 and TRBJ2-7, with D hard to call. The length of the CDR3 is 11 residues. Germline CDR1 is MNHEY and CDR2 is SVGEGT. The V end lost 5 bases, the J end lost 2 bases, and 4 bases lay between the germline ends. The CDR3 here is CASSTAYEQYF. CDR3 DNA sequence: TGTGCCAGCAGTACAGCCTACGAGCAGTACTTC.

This clonotype was counted a few times. The chain employs TRBV29-1 and TRBJ2-1; 8 nucleotides line up with TRBD1. From germline, CDR1 is SQVTM and CDR2 ANQGSEA. This CDR3 spans 13 amino acids. J was trimmed by 5 bases and V by 6 bases; bases with no gene match: 6. The CDR3: CSVPADRDNEQFF. As DNA, the CDR3 is TGCAGCGTACCCGCGGACAGGGACAATGAGCAGTTCTTC.

The V gene is TRBV25-1, the J gene TRBJ1-2, with D perhaps TRBD1 (5 bases). Germline V CDR1 and CDR2: MGHDK, SYGVNS. V lost 3 bases to trimming and J lost 6 bases, with 14 bases between them. The CDR3 loop spans 14 amino acids. The CDR3 protein is CASSDWGPFDGYTF. The CDR3 DNA reads TGTGCCAGCAGTGACTGGGGACCTTTTGATGGCTACACCTTC.

The chain links TRBV10-3 to TRBJ2-3, with TRBD1 matching over 9 bases. The junction had 5 bases not matched to a gene; V was cut back by 0 bases and J by 4 bases. The germline gives CDR1 ENHRY, CDR2 SYGVKD. CDR3 length equals 16 residues. The CDR3 loop reads CAISESGQGISDTQYF. In DNA form, the CDR3 reads TGTGCCATCAGTGAGTCAGGACAGGGGATATCAGATACGCAGTATTTT.

This clonotype was detected a few times. The rearrangement uses TRBV7-2 and TRBJ2-7; D is undetermined. The V gene lost 4 bases and the J gene lost 5 bases, with 9 bases spanning the gap. CDR1 and CDR2 from the germline V gene are SGHTA and FQGNSA. The CDR3 is made up of 12 amino acids. The CDR3 coding sequence is TGTGCCAGCAGCTATGGGTGGGACGAGCAGTACTTC. Protein sequence: CASSYGWDEQYF.

The chain combines TRBV13 with TRBJ1-5, with 7 bases matching TRBD1. The trim removed 5 bases at V and 4 bases at J, leaving 11 bases unmatched. Germline V gene data show CDR1 as PRHDT and CDR2 as FYEKMQ (reference sequence). The CDR3 sequence is 16 residues long. In DNA, the CDR3 is TGTGCCAGCAGCCAGACAGGGTTGGGCCCAAATCAGCCCCAGCATTTT. It yields the protein CASSQTGLGPNQPQHF.

In its sample, this clonotype was seen a few times. The chain links TRBV6-2 or TRBV6-3 to TRBJ2-5; TRBD2 agrees at 10 bases. With V trimmed by 0 bases and J by 2 bases, 9 bases remained unmatched. Per germline, CDR1 MNHEY and CDR2 SVGEGT. There are 18 residues in the CDR3. CDR3 DNA: TGTGCCAGCAGTTACTCGATGCTAGCGGGGGATCTTCAAGAGACCCAGTACTTC. This codes for CASSYSMLAGDLQETQYF.

The V gene is TRBV27, the J gene TRBJ2-1; weak D call: TRBD1 (7 bases). CDR3 length: 12 residues. The germline CDR1 and CDR2 sequences are MNHEY and SMNVEV (reference sequence). Trimming stripped 6 bases from V and 9 bases from J, with 12 bases between. CDR3: CASRLAGGEQFF. CDR3 nucleotide sequence: TGTGCCAGCAGACTAGCAGGGGGTGAGCAGTTCTTC.

The rearrangement uses TRBV7-2 and TRBJ2-3; 11 nucleotides agree with TRBD2. This CDR3 has 19 residues. CDR1 is SGHTA, CDR2 FQGNSA, per germline. V dropped 1 base and J dropped 4; count of bases not matched to a gene: 13. DNA of the CDR3: TGTGCCAGCAGCTTAGTCCAATCCGTCCTAGCGGGGGGAGCAGATACGCAGTATTTT. Translated: CASSLVQSVLAGGADTQYF.

The chain carries TRBV15 and TRBJ2-5; D remains unclear. V lost 8 bases and J lost 3, with 13 bases in between. Germline CDR1 LNHNV, CDR2 YYDKDF (reference sequence). The CDR3 consists of 13 residues. The DNA of the CDR3 is TGTGCCACCCTTCTAATCCCGGAAGAGACCCAGTACTTC. Its protein product is CATLLIPEETQYF.

This chain connects TRBV15 to TRBJ1-2; 7 bases align to TRBD1. Germline CDR1 and CDR2: LNHNV and YYDKDF (reference sequence). This CDR3 is built from 15 residues. V dropped 3 bases and J dropped 3; count of bases not matched to a gene: 7. The DNA of the CDR3 is TGTGCCACCAGCAGTGGACAGGTTTCCCACTATGGCTACACCTTC. It codes for CATSSGQVSHYGYTF.

This clonotype was detected only a few times. V gene TRBV20-1 combines with J gene TRBJ1-2; 8 positions agree with TRBD1. V trimming: 5 bases; J trimming: 6 bases; junction bases outside the gene matches: 14. The CDR3 loop spans 15 amino acids. Germline values: CDR1 DFQATT, CDR2 SNEGSKA (reference sequence). In DNA, the CDR3 is TGCAGTGCTCACAGGGGGATGGGTTCCTCGGATGGCTACACCTTC. Encoded protein: CSAHRGMGSSDGYTF.

There are a few counts of this clonotype. The chain couples TRBV24-1 to TRBJ2-7; no firm D call. This CDR3 is 13 amino acids long. The V end was cut by 4 bases, the J end by 3 bases, with 9 bases between. Germline V CDR1 and CDR2: KGHDR, SFDVKD. The CDR3 DNA is TGTGCCACCAGTGACCAACCACTCTACGAGCAGTACTTC. Translation: CATSDQPLYEQYF.

This chain connects TRBV5-1 to TRBJ1-2; a possible D gene is TRBD1 (5 bases). Trimming took 4 bases from V and 8 from J, leaving 15 bases between them. Per germline, CDR1 SGHRS and CDR2 YFSETQ. The CDR3 runs to 13 residues. CDR3 residues: CASSDTPGFGYTF. In DNA, the CDR3 is TGCGCCAGCAGCGACACCCCAGGGTTCGGCTACACCTTC.

The chain recombines TRBV2 with TRBJ1-2; 9 bases align to TRBD1. Germline V gives CDR1 SNHLY, CDR2 FYNNEI. The J segment lost 7 bases and the V segment lost 6 bases, leaving 6 bases of the junction unmatched. The length of the CDR3 is 13 residues. In DNA form, the CDR3 reads TGTGCCAGCAGGAATGGGGACAGGGCTGGCTACACCTTC. Residues: CASRNGDRAGYTF. The full variable domain, its missing parts supplied by reference TRBV2 and TRBJ1-2, is EPEVTQTPSHQVTQMGQEVILRCVPISNHLYFYWYRQILGQKVEFLVSFYNNEISEKSEIFDDQFSVERPDGSNFTLKIRSTKLEDSAMYFCASRNGDRAGYTFGSGTRLTVV.